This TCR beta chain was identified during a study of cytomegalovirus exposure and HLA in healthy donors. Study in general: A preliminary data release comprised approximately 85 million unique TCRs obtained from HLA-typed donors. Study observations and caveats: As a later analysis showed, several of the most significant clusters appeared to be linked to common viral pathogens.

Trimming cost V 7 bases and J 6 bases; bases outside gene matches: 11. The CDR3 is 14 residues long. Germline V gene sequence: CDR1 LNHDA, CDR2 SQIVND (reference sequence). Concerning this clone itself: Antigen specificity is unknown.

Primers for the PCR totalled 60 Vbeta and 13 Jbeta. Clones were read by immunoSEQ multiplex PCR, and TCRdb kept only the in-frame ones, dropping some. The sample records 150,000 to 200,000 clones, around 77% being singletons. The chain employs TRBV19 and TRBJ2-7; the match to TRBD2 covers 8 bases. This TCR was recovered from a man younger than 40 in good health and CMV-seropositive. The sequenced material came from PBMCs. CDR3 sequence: CASKHQAGVFEQYF. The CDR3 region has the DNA TGTGCCAGTAAACACCAAGCGGGGGTTTTCGAGCAGTACTTC.